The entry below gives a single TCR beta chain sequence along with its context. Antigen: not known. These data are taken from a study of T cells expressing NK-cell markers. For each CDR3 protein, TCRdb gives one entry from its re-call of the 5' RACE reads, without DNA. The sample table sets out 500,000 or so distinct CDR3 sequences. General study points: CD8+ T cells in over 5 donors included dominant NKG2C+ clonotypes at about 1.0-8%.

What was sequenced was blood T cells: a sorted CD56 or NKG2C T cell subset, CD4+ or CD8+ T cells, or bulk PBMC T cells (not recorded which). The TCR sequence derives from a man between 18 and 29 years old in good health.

The chain's CDR3 is CASRPAPRDTGELFF. The chain uses TRBV28 and TRBJ2-2; TCRdb proposes TRBD1, but this gene call is untestable without DNA. The CDR3 sequence is 15 residues long. CDR1 is MDHEN and CDR2 is SYDVKM in the germline V gene.